The next 2 T cell receptor beta chains were all read from a single sample in a study of T-cell reconstitution after alpha-beta-depleted transplantation in children. Unique molecular identifiers tagged the TCRbeta library. Each CDR3 protein gets one entry after TCRdb re-called the PCR reads with MiXCR. The sample lists fewer than 700,000 distinct CDR3 sequences, about an eighth occurring once. The source was PBMCs, mostly from graft donor cells, collected 360 days after TCRalphabeta/CD19-depleted stem cell transplant. All receptors come from a male patient younger than 18 who had a stem cell transplant for acute myeloid leukemia, so the T cells may come from the graft donor.

This clonotype has just one count. The chain employs TRBV7-2 and TRBJ2-5; tentatively, D is TRBD2 (6 bases). Deletions cut 5 bases from V and 5 bases from J, with 15 bases between. Germline V gives CDR1 SGHTA, CDR2 FQGNSA. This CDR3 comprises 14 residues. The CDR3: CASSPAGSGETQYF. DNA of the CDR3: TGTGCCAGCAGCCCGGCGGGGTCCGGCGAGACCCAGTACTTC.

This clonotype was seen repeatedly, ten times or more. The chain combines TRBV28 with TRBJ2-7; D possibly corresponds to TRBD2 (5 bases). CDR1 MDHEN and CDR2 SYDVKM come from the germline V gene. This CDR3 spans 11 amino acids. The V end was cut by 3 bases, the J end by 6 bases, with 6 bases between. The CDR3 region is CASSLRAEQYF. CDR3 nucleotide sequence: TGTGCCAGCAGTTTGAGGGCCGAGCAGTACTTC.